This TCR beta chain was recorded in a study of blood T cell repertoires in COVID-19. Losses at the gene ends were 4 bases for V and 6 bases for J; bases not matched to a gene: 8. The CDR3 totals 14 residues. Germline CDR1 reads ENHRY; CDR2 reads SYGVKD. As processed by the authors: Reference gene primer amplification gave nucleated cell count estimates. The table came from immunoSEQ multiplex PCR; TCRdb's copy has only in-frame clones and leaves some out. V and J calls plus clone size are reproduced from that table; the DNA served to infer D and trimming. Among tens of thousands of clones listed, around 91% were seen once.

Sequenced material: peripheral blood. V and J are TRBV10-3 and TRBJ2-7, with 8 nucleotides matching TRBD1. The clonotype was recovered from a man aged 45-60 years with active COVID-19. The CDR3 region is CAISASDRVSEQYF. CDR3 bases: TGTGCCATCAGTGCGTCGGACAGGGTTTCCGAGCAGTACTTC.